Below are 29 T cell receptor beta chains sequenced from a single sample in a study of T cell responses to AZD1222 COVID-19 vaccine. Some clones are missing from TCRdb's copy, which holds only in-frame ones; the method was immunoSEQ multiplex PCR. This sample carries roughly 99,000 clones, around nine tenths of them seen once, and the ten largest clones take 4.8%. This specimen was peripheral blood, taken 28 days after the second AZD1222 dose. Source of these receptors: an adult who received the AZD1222 COVID-19 vaccine.

CDR3 residues: CASSYGRATYGTEAFF. CDR3 DNA: TGTGCCAGCAGTTACGGCCGGGCAACCTACGGCACTGAAGCTTTCTTT. This sequence joins TRBV6-5 and TRBJ1-1; D uncertain. The CDR3 covers 16 residues. V lost 2 bases to trimming and J lost 4 bases, with 17 bases between them. Germline CDR1 MNHEY, CDR2 SVGAGI.

The chain has TRBV28 and TRBJ2-3, with D tentatively TRBD2 (5 bases). The V end was cut by 7 bases, the J end by 4 bases, with 15 bases between. CDR3 length: 14 amino acids. Looked up from germline, CDR1 is MDHEN and CDR2 is SYDVKM. The CDR3 sequence: CASISRGRADTQYF. The DNA for the CDR3 is TGTGCCAGCATCTCTCGGGGTAGGGCAGATACGCAGTATTTT.

In its sample, this clone was seen a few times. This chain joins TRBV29-1 and TRBJ1-2; D perhaps matches TRBD1 (5 bases). The V end lost 6 bases, the J end lost 2 bases, and 16 bases lay between the germline ends. The CDR3 runs to 14 residues. The germline V gene has CDR1 SQVTM and CDR2 ANQGSEA. The CDR3 loop reads CSVVQDLGNYGYTF. CDR3 in DNA: TGCAGCGTGGTACAGGATCTAGGGAACTATGGCTACACCTTC.

The chain is built from TRBV4-2 and TRBJ2-1; D may be TRBD2 (6 bases). The V gene's germline CDR1 is LGHNA and CDR2 YNFKEQ. Between the trimmed V and J ends, which lost 0 bases and 0 bases, there was a span of 9 bases. The CDR3 runs to 16 residues. CDR3 bases: TGTGCCAGCAGCCAAGAGGGCGGGAACTCCTACAATGAGCAGTTCTTC. It is translated as CASSQEGGNSYNEQFF.

The J gene is TRBJ1-5, the V gene TRBV11-2; tentative D call: TRBD1 (6 bases). Germline V gene data show CDR1 as SGHAT and CDR2 as FQNNGV. The CDR3 is 19 residues long. Trimming took off 0 bases at V and 0 bases at J, with 18 bases between the two ends. For the CDR3, the DNA is TGTGCCAGCAGCTTAGATCTGGGGGCAGGTTGGAATAGCAATCAGCCCCAGCATTTT. Residues: CASSLDLGAGWNSNQPQHF.

The CDR3 DNA reads TGTGCCATCAAGGGGGAGGGCTACACCTTC. Translating it yields CAIKGEGYTF. The chain links TRBV10-3 to TRBJ1-2; D may be TRBD1 (6 bases). The ends were cut back, 7 bases at V and 8 bases at J, with 8 bases in the middle. The CDR3 runs 10 residues. Germline CDR1 reads ENHRY; CDR2 reads SYGVKD.

This chain joins TRBV27 and TRBJ2-5; D gene uncertain. This CDR3 spans 12 amino acids. Germline CDR1 reads MNHEY; CDR2 reads SMNVEV (reference sequence). The V and J ends lost 5 bases and 7 bases respectively, with 11 bases between them. The CDR3 region is CASSKDRATQYF. In DNA form, the CDR3 reads TGTGCCAGCAGTAAGGACCGCGCGACCCAGTACTTC.

The rearrangement uses TRBV29-1 and TRBJ1-1; perhaps TRBD1 as D (6 bases). Germline loops: CDR1 SQVTM, CDR2 ANQGSEA. V was trimmed by 4 bases and J by 5 bases, leaving 20 bases between them. The CDR3 consists of 15 residues. CDR3 sequence (DNA): TGCAGCGTTGCCCAACAGGGAGGTACGGGAACTGAAGCTTTCTTT. This codes for CSVAQQGGTGTEAFF.

The chain has TRBV29-1 and TRBJ1-2; 7 nucleotides line up with TRBD1. The CDR3 contains 13 residues. Germline lookup yields CDR1 SQVTM and CDR2 ANQGSEA. Losses at the gene ends were 1 base for V and 2 bases for J; bases not matched to a gene: 1. CDR3 region: CSVEGGQNYGYTF. CDR3 sequence (DNA): TGCAGCGTTGAAGGGGGACAGAACTATGGCTACACCTTC.

The chain carries TRBV19 and TRBJ1-5; 9 nucleotides agree with TRBD1. With V trimmed by 7 bases and J by 0 bases, 10 bases remained unmatched. This CDR3 comprises 17 residues. CDR1 and CDR2 (germline): LNHDA, SQIVND (reference sequence). Here the CDR3 DNA reads TGTGCCAGTACCGGGACAGGGTTATTATATAGCAATCAGCCCCAGCATTTT. Protein sequence: CASTGTGLLYSNQPQHF.

J is TRBJ2-5 and V is TRBV12-3 or TRBV12-4; TRBD2 matches at 11 bases. There are 13 residues in the CDR3. The V segment lost 7 bases and the J segment 4 bases; nucleotides outside the gene matches: 2. CDR3 in DNA: TGTGCCAGCACCACTAGCGGGGGAGAGACCCAGTACTTC. Protein product: CASTTSGGETQYF.

The chain couples TRBV19 to TRBJ1-3, with a weak D call TRBD1 (6 bases). Germline V gene sequence: CDR1 LNHDA, CDR2 SQIVND (reference sequence). Trimming removed 5 bases at V and 4 bases at J, with 15 bases between. CDR3 size: 15 residues. CDR3 sequence (DNA): TGTGCCAGTAGTGTCGGGGGGCATATGGGAAACACCATATATTTT. This translates into CASSVGGHMGNTIYF.

The chain employs TRBV2 and TRBJ1-1; the D gene is possibly TRBD1 (5 bases). The germline CDR1 and CDR2 sequences are SNHLY and FYNNEI. The CDR3 covers 15 residues. The V gene lost 6 bases and the J gene lost 0 bases, with 14 bases spanning the gap. The CDR3 is CASSPQTAMNTEAFF. The CDR3 nucleotides read TGTGCCAGCAGCCCTCAGACAGCAATGAACACTGAAGCTTTCTTT.

V and J are TRBV5-1 and TRBJ2-2; 7 bases agree with TRBD1. CDR3 length: 18 amino acids. V was clipped by 4 bases and J by 2 bases; unmatched bases: 14. Germline loops: CDR1 SGHRS, CDR2 YFSETQ. For the CDR3, the DNA is TGCGCCAGCAGCCGCCTTGGGTTGGGGACAGCTAACACCGGGGAGCTGTTTTTT. The encoded protein is CASSRLGLGTANTGELFF.

The table lists this clone with a count of one. This chain links TRBV5-1 with TRBJ1-2; 11 nucleotides align to TRBD1. This CDR3 contains 15 residues. Germline V gene sequence: CDR1 SGHRS, CDR2 YFSETQ. The J segment lost 4 bases and the V segment lost 4 bases, leaving 6 bases of the junction unmatched. The CDR3 coding sequence is TGCGCCAGCAGCCAAGGGACAGGGGGACCCTATGGCTACACCTTC. Encoded protein: CASSQGTGGPYGYTF.

This rearrangement joins TRBV6-5 to TRBJ2-7; D remains ambiguous. Deletions cut 8 bases from V and 1 base from J, with 12 bases between. The V gene's germline CDR1 is MNHEY and CDR2 SVGAGI. The CDR3 contains 13 residues. The CDR3 bases are TGTGCCAGCCTTCTTACTAATTCCTACGAGCAGTACTTC. Its protein product is CASLLTNSYEQYF.

The chain employs TRBV29-1 and TRBJ2-3; 8 nucleotides line up with TRBD2. Germline V CDR1 and CDR2: SQVTM, ANQGSEA. J was trimmed by 6 bases and V by 6 bases; bases with no gene match: 14. This CDR3 comprises 15 residues. In nucleotides, the CDR3 is TGCAGCGTCACAAAGGGGACTAGGGGGTTGGATACGCAGTATTTT. Translation: CSVTKGTRGLDTQYF.

The rearrangement uses TRBV7-8 and TRBJ1-5, with a possible D match to TRBD1 (5 bases). The CDR3 runs 17 residues. CDR1 SGHVS and CDR2 FQNEAQ come from the germline V gene. Trimming left V 5 bases short and J 3 bases short, with 20 bases between. The CDR3 loop is CASSPSASSGINQPQHF. The CDR3, as DNA: TGTGCCAGCAGCCCCTCCGCCTCCTCAGGGATCAATCAGCCCCAGCATTTT.

The chain employs TRBV3-1 (or the pseudogene TRBV3-2) and TRBJ2-6, with unresolved D. Germline V CDR1 and CDR2: LGHDT, YNNKEL (reference sequence). The CDR3 is 17 amino acids. The V end was cut by 0 bases, the J end by 0 bases, with 9 bases between. CDR3 sequence (DNA): TGTGCCAGCAGCCAAGATGGGCCGGCCTCTGGGGCCAACGTCCTGACTTTC. This gives the protein CASSQDGPASGANVLTF.

The chain couples TRBV20-1 to TRBJ1-2; no clear D gene. The CDR3 covers 11 residues. Trimming cost V 0 bases and J 8 bases, with 7 bases left between them. From germline, CDR1 is DFQATT and CDR2 SNEGSKA (reference sequence). The CDR3 nucleotides are TGCAGTGCTAGAGATCTCGGGGGCTACACCTTC. It translates to CSARDLGGYTF.

The V gene is TRBV29-1, the J gene TRBJ2-5; 8 positions agree with TRBD2. This CDR3 has 13 residues. J lost 4 bases, V lost 3 bases, and 4 bases had no gene match. Germline loops: CDR1 SQVTM, CDR2 ANQGSEA. The CDR3 region has the DNA TGCAGCGTTGATAGCGGACTAGCAGAGACCCAGTACTTC. Its translation is CSVDSGLAETQYF.

This chain connects TRBV11-2 to TRBJ2-1; 9 positions agree with TRBD2. Germline-derived CDR1 and CDR2 are SGHAT and FQNNGV. Trimming removed 4 bases from V and 0 bases from J; junction bases left unmatched: 4. The length of the CDR3 is 16 residues. CDR3 nucleotides: TGTGCCAGCAGCTCCCTAGCGGGGCGCTCCTACAATGAGCAGTTCTTC. As protein: CASSSLAGRSYNEQFF. Together with reference TRBV11-2 and TRBJ2-1, the CDR3 gives the full variable domain: EAGVAQSPRYKIIEKRQSVAFWCNPISGHATLYWYQQILGQGPKLLIQFQNNGVVDDSQLPKDRFSAERLKGVDSTLKIQPAKLEDSAVYLCASSSLAGRSYNEQFFGPGTRLTVL.

The J gene is TRBJ2-2, the V gene TRBV11-2; a weak D match, TRBD1 (5 bases). This CDR3 region has 15 residues. CDR1 and CDR2 (germline): SGHAT, FQNNGV. Between the trimmed V and J ends, which lost 1 base and 7 bases, there was a span of 13 bases. The CDR3 spells CASSLARGRGGELFF. Here the CDR3 DNA reads TGTGCCAGCAGCTTAGCAAGGGGAAGGGGCGGGGAGCTGTTTTTT.

The chain has TRBV19 and TRBJ2-3; perhaps TRBD1 as D (6 bases). The CDR3 is made up of 14 amino acids. V dropped 6 bases and J dropped 1 base, with 11 bases sitting between them. Per the germline V gene, CDR1 is LNHDA and CDR2 is SQIVND (reference sequence). The DNA of the CDR3 is TGTGCCAGTAGGGAACAGGGCCGCACAGATACGCAGTATTTT. Translation gives CASREQGRTDTQYF.

The chain couples TRBV19 to TRBJ2-1, with D perhaps assigned TRBD1 or TRBD2 (5 bases each). Trimming left V 5 bases short and J 4 bases short, with 18 bases between. CDR1 is LNHDA and CDR2 is SQIVND in the germline V gene (reference sequence). This CDR3 has 16 amino acids. The CDR3 here is CASSPLPGDGYNEQFF. The CDR3 DNA is TGTGCCAGTAGTCCCCTCCCCGGGGACGGATACAATGAGCAGTTCTTC. Full variable domain (rest looked up from reference TRBV19 and TRBJ2-1): DGGITQSPKYLFRKEGQNVTLSCEQNLNHDAMYWYRQDPGQGLRLIYYSQIVNDFQKGDIAEGYSVSREKKESFPLTVTSAQKNPTAFYLCASSPLPGDGYNEQFFGPGTRLTVL.

DNA for the CDR3: TGTGCCAGCAGCTTAGGGGGCGAGTCCCCTTCGTACTTC. This sequence encodes CASSLGGESPSYF. This chain links TRBV11-1 with TRBJ2-4; a weak D match, TRBD1 (5 bases). Germline values: CDR1 SGHAT, CDR2 FQDESV (reference sequence). The CDR3 runs to 13 residues. V lost 1 base, J lost 15 bases, and 16 bases lay in between.

The chain has TRBV6-5 and TRBJ2-4; 12 bases are shared with TRBD2. Trimming removed 2 bases from V and 5 bases from J; junction bases left unmatched: 4. This CDR3 contains 16 residues. Germline loops: CDR1 MNHEY, CDR2 SVGAGI. The CDR3 DNA follows: TGTGCCAGCAGTTACGGGACTAGCGGGCGCGAAAACATTCAGTACTTC. Protein: CASSYGTSGRENIQYF.

This chain links TRBV6-5 with TRBJ1-2; TRBD1 aligns across 7 bases. The CDR3 spans 15 residues. CDR1 and CDR2 (germline): MNHEY, SVGAGI. V shed 7 bases and J 4 bases; nucleotides not matched to a gene: 12. CDR3 in DNA: TGTGCCAGCACCAACCGGGAGGGGGCTGTCTATGGCTACACCTTC. It codes for CASTNREGAVYGYTF.

The chain joins TRBV12-3 or TRBV12-4 to TRBJ2-7; D is ambiguous. The CDR3 covers 13 residues. The V end lost 3 bases, the J end lost 4 bases, and 10 bases lay between the germline ends. CDR3 in DNA: TGTGCCAGCAGTTTGAACCCGAGGTACGAGCAGTACTTC. Its protein product is CASSLNPRYEQYF.